A single sample is the source of the 32 T cell receptor beta chains below, sequenced in a study of CD8 T cells in ankylosing spondylitis. These receptors' antigens are unknown. General study results and limits: Within ankylosing spondylitis blood, a TCR beta motif made up of roughly eight highly homologous variants appeared to be characteristic.

TCRdb re-derived calls from the 5' RACE reads in MiXCR, one entry per CDR3 protein. The top ten clones hold 0.89% of a sample with roughly 450,000 distinct CDR3 sequences, 25% to 30% of them seen once. The sequenced material came from blood, either unsorted or a sorted T cell fraction (not recorded which). Receptors were obtained from a male donor with ankylosing spondylitis.

V gene TRBV5-1 combines with J gene TRBJ2-1, with D hard to call. The CDR3 is 15 amino acids. V dropped 0 bases and J dropped 6 bases, with 13 bases sitting between them. Germline lookup yields CDR1 SGHRS and CDR2 YFSETQ. CDR3 nucleotides: TGCGCCAGCAGCTTGGTTCAGTCTCAAGGCAATGAGCAGTTCTTC. Encoded protein: CASSLVQSQGNEQFF.

This clonotype came up many times. This rearrangement joins TRBV6-1 to TRBJ2-3; 8 bases match TRBD2. The CDR3 is 16 amino acids. CDR1 and CDR2 from the germline V gene are MNHNS and SASEGT. Trimming took 5 bases from V and 3 from J; bases not matched to a gene: 10. DNA of the CDR3: TGTGCCAGCAGTCTCCTGGGGAGCGGGAGAACAGATACGCAGTATTTT. The encoded protein is CASSLLGSGRTDTQYF.

The genes are TRBV25-1 and TRBJ1-2; 7 bases are shared with TRBD1. Germline trimming cut 5 bases from V and 7 bases from J; bases unmatched to any gene: 10. CDR1 and CDR2 (germline): MGHDK, SYGVNS. There are 14 residues in the CDR3. This CDR3 is CASSHTGQNSGYTF. The CDR3 nucleotides are TGTGCCAGCAGTCATACGGGACAGAATTCTGGCTACACCTTC.

This clonotype was counted a few times. The chain is built from TRBV5-1 and TRBJ2-2; 7 nucleotides line up with TRBD2. V lost 4 bases, J lost 4 bases, and 7 bases stayed unmatched. Germline lookup yields CDR1 SGHRS and CDR2 YFSETQ. The CDR3 spans 15 residues. CDR3 nucleotides: TGCGCCAGCAGCCAAACTAGCGCGGGCACCGGGGAGCTGTTTTTT. It is translated as CASSQTSAGTGELFF.

A few counts support this clonotype. This chain connects TRBV18 to TRBJ1-3, with D possibly TRBD1 on 6 matching bases. The CDR3 covers 14 residues. Germline CDR1 is KGHSH and CDR2 is LQKENI. V dropped 8 bases and J dropped 0 bases, with 11 bases sitting between them. In DNA, the CDR3 is TGTGCCAGCGGACAGTCCGGCTCTGGAAACACCATATATTTT. Residues: CASGQSGSGNTIYF.

The chain uses TRBV30 and TRBJ2-1; D is unclear. CDR3 length equals 13 residues. Between the trimmed V and J ends, which lost 5 bases and 0 bases, there was a span of 8 bases. Germline CDR1 is GTSNPN and CDR2 is SVGIG (reference sequence). CDR3 DNA: TGTGCCTGGCAGGAGTTCTCCTACAATGAGCAGTTCTTC. This codes for CAWQEFSYNEQFF.

The J gene is TRBJ2-7, the V gene TRBV18, with D tentatively TRBD2 (6 bases). The CDR3 is 17 amino acids. From germline, CDR1 is KGHSH and CDR2 LQKENI. The V and J ends lost 2 bases and 2 bases respectively, with 19 bases between them. CDR3: CASSPISGSAIPYEQYF. The CDR3 DNA follows: TGTGCCAGCTCACCAATTAGCGGCTCAGCGATACCCTACGAGCAGTACTTC.

The rearrangement joins TRBV20-1 to TRBJ2-5; D gene uncertain. Trimming shortened V by 5 bases and J by 5 bases, and 9 bases separated the two germline ends. Germline-derived CDR1 and CDR2 are DFQATT and SNEGSKA (reference sequence). The CDR3 covers 11 residues. CDR3 nucleotides: TGCAGTGCTTCCAGGTTGGAGACCCAGTACTTC. This sequence encodes CSASRLETQYF.

This clonotype has a handful of counts. The chain has TRBV11-1 and TRBJ2-1, with TRBD2 matching over 11 bases. The V segment lost 3 bases and the J segment 0 bases; nucleotides outside the gene matches: 7. The CDR3 has 18 amino acids. The germline CDR1 and CDR2 sequences are SGHAT and FQDESV (reference sequence). The CDR3: CASSFSGRAQSSYNEQFF. DNA of the CDR3: TGTGCCAGCAGCTTTAGCGGGAGGGCCCAAAGCTCCTACAATGAGCAGTTCTTC.

This clonotype came up a few times. The DNA for the CDR3 is TGTGCCAGCAGCCCAGGGGGACAGGGGGCTGATGGCTACACCTTC. Translation gives CASSPGGQGADGYTF. J is TRBJ1-2 and V is TRBV7-8, with 12 bases fitting TRBD1. The CDR3 consists of 15 residues. V shed 5 bases, J shed 6 bases, and the junction held 7 bases outside the gene matches. Germline CDR1 is SGHVS and CDR2 is FQNEAQ.

The chain employs TRBV29-1 and TRBJ2-1, with TRBD1 as a possible D gene (5 bases). CDR3 size: 14 residues. Trimming removed 8 bases from V and 4 bases from J, with 18 bases in between. Germline V lookup: CDR1 SQVTM, CDR2 ANQGSEA. The CDR3 is CSLRQDKRYNEQFF. CDR3 nucleotides: TGCAGCCTCAGGCAGGACAAACGGTACAATGAGCAGTTCTTC.

This clonotype appeared a few times. The chain couples TRBV10-3 to TRBJ1-2, with D perhaps TRBD1 (5 bases). Germline V gene sequence: CDR1 ENHRY, CDR2 SYGVKD. The V and J ends lost 7 bases and 6 bases respectively, with 15 bases between them. The CDR3 is 13 amino acids. This chain's CDR3 is CAITTRQGNGYTF. The CDR3 nucleotides read TGTGCCATCACTACAAGGCAGGGTAATGGCTACACCTTC.

V gene TRBV20-1 combines with J gene TRBJ2-2; 8 bases agree with TRBD2. CDR1 and CDR2 from the germline V gene are DFQATT and SNEGSKA (reference sequence). J lost 7 bases, V lost 6 bases, and 10 bases had no gene match. The length of the CDR3 is 14 residues. The CDR3 here is CSAPGSGSHGELFF. The CDR3 coding sequence is TGCAGTGCCCCTGGAAGCGGGAGTCACGGGGAGCTGTTTTTT.

V and J are TRBV6-5 and TRBJ2-7; 10 nucleotides align to TRBD1. Germline V CDR1 and CDR2: MNHEY, SVGAGI. The CDR3 totals 17 residues. J lost 2 bases, V lost 0 bases, and 7 bases had no gene match. This CDR3 is CASSYSTGTGATYEQYF. CDR3 DNA: TGTGCCAGCAGTTACTCTACAGGGACAGGGGCGACCTACGAGCAGTACTTC.

The V gene is TRBV11-2, the J gene TRBJ2-1, with 10 bases lining up with TRBD1. This CDR3 spans 14 amino acids. Trimming at V came to 6 bases and at J to 5 bases, leaving 4 bases not matched to a gene. CDR1 is SGHAT, CDR2 FQNNGV, per germline. The CDR3 DNA is TGTGCCAGCAGGACAGGGGGCGCAAACAATGAGCAGTTCTTC. This codes for CASRTGGANNEQFF.

The genes are TRBV12-3 or TRBV12-4 and TRBJ1-3; D unresolved. The CDR3 consists of 15 residues. V lost 2 bases and J 3 bases, leaving 11 bases between the germline ends. As DNA, the CDR3 is TGTGCCAGCAGTTTATCCCCCGGGTATGGAAACACCATATATTTT. Residues: CASSLSPGYGNTIYF.

The rearrangement uses TRBV9 and TRBJ2-2; 8 nucleotides align to TRBD2. Germline assignment: CDR1 SGDLS and CDR2 YYNGEE. V gave up 2 bases and J gave up 6 bases; unmatched junction bases: 6. The CDR3 contains 15 residues. The CDR3 DNA sequence: TGTGCCAGCAGCGTTACCGGGAGGGGTCCCGGGGAGCTGTTTTTT. Its protein product is CASSVTGRGPGELFF.

The sample holds a few counts of this clonotype. The chain carries TRBV11-2 and TRBJ1-2; a weak D match, TRBD1 (5 bases). Germline V gene sequence: CDR1 SGHAT, CDR2 FQNNGV. V gave up 5 bases and J gave up 1 base, with 11 bases separating them. The CDR3 runs to 14 residues. This CDR3 is CASSQRQINYGYTF. The DNA for the CDR3 is TGTGCCAGCAGCCAACGACAGATTAACTATGGCTACACCTTC.

The J gene is TRBJ1-1, the V gene TRBV11-2; D gene ambiguous. The CDR3 length is 13 residues. V was cut by 1 base and J by 10 bases, with 13 bases left in between. Germline values: CDR1 SGHAT, CDR2 FQNNGV. The CDR3 sequence is CASSLAIESRAFF. Written as DNA, the CDR3 is TGTGCCAGCAGCTTAGCAATCGAGAGTCGAGCTTTCTTT.

This chain links TRBV12-3 or TRBV12-4 with TRBJ1-1, with D unclear. The CDR3 contains 14 residues. V lost 4 bases, J lost 4 bases, and 13 bases lay in between. This CDR3 is CASSYRTAVTEAFF. Written as DNA, the CDR3 is TGTGCCAGCAGTTATCGGACGGCCGTCACTGAAGCTTTCTTT.

This clonotype showed up just a few times. The rearrangement joins TRBV25-1 to TRBJ1-2; no definite D call. Germline V CDR1 and CDR2: MGHDK, SYGVNS. This CDR3 is 14 amino acids long. The V end lost 0 bases, the J end lost 8 bases, and 13 bases lay between the germline ends. DNA for the CDR3: TGTGCCAGCAGTGAATATGGAAACCTCGGAGGCTACACCTTC. The encoded protein is CASSEYGNLGGYTF.

This chain connects TRBV7-2 to TRBJ2-3; D call uncertain. V lost 5 bases and J 6 bases, leaving 12 bases between the germline ends. The CDR3 length is 13 residues. Germline V lookup: CDR1 SGHTA, CDR2 FQGNSA. CDR3 amino acids: CASSPNHGDTQYF. DNA for the CDR3: TGTGCCAGCAGCCCAAACCACGGGGATACGCAGTATTTT.

The V and J genes are TRBV18 and TRBJ2-5, with 12 bases matching TRBD2. The junction had 7 bases not matched to a gene; V was cut back by 3 bases and J by 5 bases. The CDR3 spans 16 residues. Per germline, CDR1 KGHSH and CDR2 LQKENI. As DNA, the CDR3 is TGTGCCAGCTCACCTACGACTAGCGGGAGTCCGGAGACCCAGTACTTC. It codes for CASSPTTSGSPETQYF.

This clonotype was found a few times. The rearrangement joins TRBV20-1 to TRBJ2-5; 14 nucleotides line up with TRBD2. V shed 3 bases, J shed 5 bases, and the junction held 5 bases outside the gene matches. The CDR3 length is 15 residues. Looked up from germline, CDR1 is DFQATT and CDR2 is SNEGSKA (reference sequence). The CDR3 loop is CSASGTSGRWETQYF. The CDR3 DNA follows: TGCAGTGCTAGCGGGACTAGCGGGAGATGGGAGACCCAGTACTTC.

This chain joins TRBV5-1 and TRBJ2-7; TRBD1 matches at 7 bases. V gave up 1 base and J gave up 0 bases; unmatched junction bases: 10. From germline, CDR1 is SGHRS and CDR2 YFSETQ. This CDR3 is 17 amino acids long. The CDR3 DNA reads TGCGCCAGCAGCTTGCAGTTGTCATGGGACAGCTCCTACGAGCAGTACTTC. This translates into CASSLQLSWDSSYEQYF.

This clonotype was counted only a few times. The V and J genes are TRBV12-3 or TRBV12-4 and TRBJ1-6, with no clear D. V lost 2 bases, J lost 7 bases, and 6 bases lay in between. The CDR3 is 13 amino acids. The CDR3 DNA follows: TGTGCCAGCAGTTTAAACGAGAATTCACCCCTCCACTTT. It yields the protein CASSLNENSPLHF.

The rearrangement links TRBV15 to TRBJ2-7; TRBD1 matches at 9 bases. V trimming: 0 bases; J trimming: 4 bases; junction bases outside the gene matches: 4. CDR1 and CDR2 (germline): LNHNV, YYDKDF (reference sequence). The CDR3 loop spans 15 amino acids. This CDR3 is CATSREPGTGYEQYF. The CDR3 DNA reads as TGTGCCACCAGCAGAGAACCCGGGACAGGGTACGAGCAGTACTTC.

This clonotype turned up a few times. The gene calls are TRBV27 and TRBJ2-6, with D uncertain. The V end was cut by 10 bases, the J end by 0 bases, with 10 bases between. The CDR3 covers 14 residues. Per the germline V gene, CDR1 is MNHEY and CDR2 is SMNVEV (reference sequence). CDR3 in amino acids: CATRSVSGANVLTF. The CDR3 DNA reads TGTGCCACAAGGTCTGTCTCTGGGGCCAACGTCCTGACTTTC.

This clonotype came up a few times. DNA for the CDR3: TGCAGTGCTCTAGCGGGAGAGGGGGCAGATACGCAGTATTTT. This sequence encodes CSALAGEGADTQYF. This rearrangement joins TRBV20-1 to TRBJ2-3, with 10 nucleotides matching TRBD2. V lost 5 bases, J lost 4 bases, and 6 bases stayed unmatched. CDR1 DFQATT and CDR2 SNEGSKA come from the germline V gene (reference sequence). The CDR3 extends over 14 amino acids.

At least ten counts were recorded for this clonotype. V gene TRBV11-2 combines with J gene TRBJ1-1; D is uncertain. The CDR3 consists of 12 residues. Trimming pared 6 bases from V and 4 bases from J, leaving 9 bases between. The V gene's germline CDR1 is SGHAT and CDR2 FQNNGV. The CDR3 protein is CASSPWGTEAFF. CDR3 DNA sequence: TGTGCCAGCAGTCCCTGGGGCACTGAAGCTTTCTTT.

The chain uses TRBV7-8 and TRBJ2-5; the D is unclear. This CDR3 spans 15 amino acids. V lost 6 bases to trimming and J lost 1 base, with 15 bases between them. Per germline, CDR1 SGHVS and CDR2 FQNEAQ. The CDR3 nucleotides read TGTGCCAGCAGTTCCACTTGGGCCTCCCAAGAGACCCAGTACTTC. Its translation is CASSSTWASQETQYF.

This rearrangement joins TRBV5-1 to TRBJ1-3; D call uncertain. Looked up from germline, CDR1 is SGHRS and CDR2 is YFSETQ. This CDR3 is 14 amino acids long. The germline V and J ends were trimmed by 2 bases and 7 bases, with 13 bases remaining between them. The CDR3 nucleotides read TGCGCCAGCAGCTTATCCGGGTTCCGGAACACCATATATTTT. Translating gives CASSLSGFRNTIYF.